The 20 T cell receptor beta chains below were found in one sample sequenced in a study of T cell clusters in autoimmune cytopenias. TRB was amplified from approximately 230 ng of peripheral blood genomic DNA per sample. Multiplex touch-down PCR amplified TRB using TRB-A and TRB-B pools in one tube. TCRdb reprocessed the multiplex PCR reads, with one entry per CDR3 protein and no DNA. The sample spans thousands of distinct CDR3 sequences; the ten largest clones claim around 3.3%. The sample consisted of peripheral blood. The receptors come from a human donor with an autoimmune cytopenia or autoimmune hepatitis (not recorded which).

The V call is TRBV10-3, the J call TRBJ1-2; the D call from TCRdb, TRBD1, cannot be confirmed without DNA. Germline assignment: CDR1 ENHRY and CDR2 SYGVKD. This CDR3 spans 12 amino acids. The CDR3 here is CAIRGQGRGYTF.

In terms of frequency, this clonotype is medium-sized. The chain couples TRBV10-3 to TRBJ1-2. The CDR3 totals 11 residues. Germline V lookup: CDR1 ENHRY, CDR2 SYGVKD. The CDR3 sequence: CATGGGLGYTF.

CDR3 protein: CSASSVRASGTYEQYF. The chain links TRBV20-1 to TRBJ2-7; TCRdb selects TRBD2, and the lack of DNA leaves this call unchecked. CDR3 size: 16 residues. Germline V lookup: CDR1 DFQATT, CDR2 SNEGSKA (reference sequence).

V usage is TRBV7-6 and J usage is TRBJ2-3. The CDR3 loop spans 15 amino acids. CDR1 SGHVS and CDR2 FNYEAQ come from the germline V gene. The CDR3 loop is CASSPSGYSTDTQYF. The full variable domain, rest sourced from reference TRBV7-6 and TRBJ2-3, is GAGVSQSPRYKVTKRGQDVALRCDPISGHVSLYWYRQALGQGPEFLTYFNYEAQQDKSGLPNDRFSAERPEGSISTLTIQRTEQRDSAMYRCASSPSGYSTDTQYFGPGTRLTVL.

The CDR3 loop reads CASSLVPYGYTF. The chain recombines TRBV5-5 with TRBJ1-2. The CDR3 extends over 12 amino acids. Germline V gives CDR1 SGHKS, CDR2 YYEKEE (reference sequence).

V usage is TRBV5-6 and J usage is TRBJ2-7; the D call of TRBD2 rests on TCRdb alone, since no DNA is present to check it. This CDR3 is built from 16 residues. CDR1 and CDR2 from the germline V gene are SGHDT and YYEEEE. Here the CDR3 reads CASSLVSSGSRYEQYF.

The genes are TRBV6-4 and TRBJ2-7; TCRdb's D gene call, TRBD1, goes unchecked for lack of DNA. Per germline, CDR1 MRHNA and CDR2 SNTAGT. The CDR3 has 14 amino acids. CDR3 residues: CASSDLTGGDEQYF.

This CDR3 is CASSYGQGARTEAFF. The chain recombines TRBV6-5 with TRBJ1-1; TCRdb outputs TRBD1, but without DNA this stays unchecked. This CDR3 is 15 amino acids long. In germline, CDR1 is MNHEY, CDR2 SVGAGI.

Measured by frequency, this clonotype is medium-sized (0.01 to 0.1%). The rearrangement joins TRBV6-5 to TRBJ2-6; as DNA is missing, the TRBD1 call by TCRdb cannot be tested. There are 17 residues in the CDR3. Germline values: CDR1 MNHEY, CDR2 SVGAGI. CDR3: CASSYLTDPSGANVLTF.

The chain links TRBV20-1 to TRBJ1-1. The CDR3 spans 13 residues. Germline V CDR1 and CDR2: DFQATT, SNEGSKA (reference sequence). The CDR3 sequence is CSAPSEGITEAFF.

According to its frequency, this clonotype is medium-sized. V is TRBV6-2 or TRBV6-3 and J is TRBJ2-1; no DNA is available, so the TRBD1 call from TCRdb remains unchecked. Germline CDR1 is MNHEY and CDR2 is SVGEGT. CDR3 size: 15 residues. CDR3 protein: CASSYSRGRYNEQFF.

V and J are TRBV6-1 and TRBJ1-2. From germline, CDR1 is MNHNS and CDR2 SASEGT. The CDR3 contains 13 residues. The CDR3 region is CASREGENYGYTF.

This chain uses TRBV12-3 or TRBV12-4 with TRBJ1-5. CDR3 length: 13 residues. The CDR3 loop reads CASSLRGVQPQHF.

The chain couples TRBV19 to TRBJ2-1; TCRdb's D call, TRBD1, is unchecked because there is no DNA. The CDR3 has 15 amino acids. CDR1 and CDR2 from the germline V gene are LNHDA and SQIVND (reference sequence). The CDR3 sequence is CASSIVGGAGDEQFF.

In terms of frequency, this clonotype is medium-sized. CDR3 amino acids: CASSYSTSYHEQYF. V gene TRBV6-5 combines with J gene TRBJ2-7. Germline CDR1 is MNHEY and CDR2 is SVGAGI. The CDR3 has 14 residues.

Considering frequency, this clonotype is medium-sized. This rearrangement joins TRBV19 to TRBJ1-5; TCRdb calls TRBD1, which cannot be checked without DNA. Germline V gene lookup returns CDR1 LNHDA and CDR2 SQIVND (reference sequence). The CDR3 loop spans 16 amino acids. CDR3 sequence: CASSMAARVPGWPQHF.

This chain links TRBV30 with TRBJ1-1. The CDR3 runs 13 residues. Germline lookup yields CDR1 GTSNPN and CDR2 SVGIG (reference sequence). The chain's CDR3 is CAWSLAPGVGAFF.

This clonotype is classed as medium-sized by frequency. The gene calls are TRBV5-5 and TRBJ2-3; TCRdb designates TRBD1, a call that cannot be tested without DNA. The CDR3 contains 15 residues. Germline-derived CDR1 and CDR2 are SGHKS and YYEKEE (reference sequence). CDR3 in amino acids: CASSFTDRGTDTQYF. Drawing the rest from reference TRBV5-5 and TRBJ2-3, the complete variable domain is DAGVTQSPTHLIKTRGQQVTLRCSPISGHKSVSWYQQVLGQGPQFIFQYYEKEERGRGNFPDRFSARQFPNYSSELNVNALLLGDSALYLCASSFTDRGTDTQYFGPGTRLTVL.

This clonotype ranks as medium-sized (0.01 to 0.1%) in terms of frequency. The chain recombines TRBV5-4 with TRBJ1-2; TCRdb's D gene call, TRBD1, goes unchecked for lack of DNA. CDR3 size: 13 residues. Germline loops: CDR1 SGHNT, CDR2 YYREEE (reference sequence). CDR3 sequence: CASSLDLGHGYTF.

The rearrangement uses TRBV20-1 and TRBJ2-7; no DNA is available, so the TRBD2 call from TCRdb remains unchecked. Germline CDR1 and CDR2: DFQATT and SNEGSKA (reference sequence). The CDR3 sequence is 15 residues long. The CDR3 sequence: CSARDWASGSYEQYF.